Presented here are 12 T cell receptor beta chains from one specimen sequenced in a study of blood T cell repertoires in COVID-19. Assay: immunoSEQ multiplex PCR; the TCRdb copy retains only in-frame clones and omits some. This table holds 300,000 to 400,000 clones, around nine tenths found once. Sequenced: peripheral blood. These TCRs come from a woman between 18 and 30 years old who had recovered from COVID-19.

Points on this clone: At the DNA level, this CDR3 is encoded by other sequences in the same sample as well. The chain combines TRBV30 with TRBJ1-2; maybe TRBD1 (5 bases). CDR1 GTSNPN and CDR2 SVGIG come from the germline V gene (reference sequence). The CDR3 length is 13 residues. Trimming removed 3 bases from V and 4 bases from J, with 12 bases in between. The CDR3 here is CAWSPQGAYGYTF. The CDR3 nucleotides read TGTGCCTGGAGCCCCCAAGGGGCCTATGGCTACACCTTC.

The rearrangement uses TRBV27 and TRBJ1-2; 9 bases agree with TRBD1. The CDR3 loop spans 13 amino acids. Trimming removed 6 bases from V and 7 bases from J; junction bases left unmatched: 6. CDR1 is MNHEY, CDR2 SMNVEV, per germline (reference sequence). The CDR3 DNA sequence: TGTGCCAGCAGCCCGGACAGGGGTGGTGGCTACACCTTC. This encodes CASSPDRGGGYTF.

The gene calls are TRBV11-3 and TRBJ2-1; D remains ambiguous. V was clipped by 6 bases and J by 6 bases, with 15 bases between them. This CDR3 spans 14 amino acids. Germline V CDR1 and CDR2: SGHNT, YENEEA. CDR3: CASSEESIRNEQFF. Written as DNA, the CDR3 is TGTGCCAGCAGTGAGGAGTCGATCCGCAATGAGCAGTTCTTC.

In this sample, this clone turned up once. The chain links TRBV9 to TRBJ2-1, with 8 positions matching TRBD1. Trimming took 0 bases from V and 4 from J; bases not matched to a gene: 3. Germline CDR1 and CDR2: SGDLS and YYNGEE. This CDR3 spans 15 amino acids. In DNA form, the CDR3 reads TGTGCCAGCAGCGTAGCTGGGACAGGTTACAATGAGCAGTTCTTC. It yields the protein CASSVAGTGYNEQFF.

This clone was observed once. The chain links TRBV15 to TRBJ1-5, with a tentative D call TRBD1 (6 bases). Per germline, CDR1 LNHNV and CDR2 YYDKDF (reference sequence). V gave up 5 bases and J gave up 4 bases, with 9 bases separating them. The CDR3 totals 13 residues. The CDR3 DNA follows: TGTGCCACCAGCCTTGACAGGAATCAGCCCCAGCATTTT. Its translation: CATSLDRNQPQHF.

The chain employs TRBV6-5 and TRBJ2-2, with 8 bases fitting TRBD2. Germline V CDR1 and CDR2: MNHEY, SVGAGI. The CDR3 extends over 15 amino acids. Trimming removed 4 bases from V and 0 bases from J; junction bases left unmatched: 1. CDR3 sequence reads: CASSSSGPNTGELFF. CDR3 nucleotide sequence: TGTGCCAGCAGTTCTAGCGGGCCGAACACCGGGGAGCTGTTTTTT.

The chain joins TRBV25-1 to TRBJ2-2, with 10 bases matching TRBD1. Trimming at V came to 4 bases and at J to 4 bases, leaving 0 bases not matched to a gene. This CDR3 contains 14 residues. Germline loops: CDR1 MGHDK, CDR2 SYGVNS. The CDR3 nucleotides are TGTGCCAGCAGTGGGACAGGGGGCACCGGGGAGCTGTTTTTT. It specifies CASSGTGGTGELFF.

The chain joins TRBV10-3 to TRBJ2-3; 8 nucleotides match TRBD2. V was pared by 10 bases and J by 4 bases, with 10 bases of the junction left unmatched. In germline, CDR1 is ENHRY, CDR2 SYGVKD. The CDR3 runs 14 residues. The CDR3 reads CASTGGRAPDTQYF. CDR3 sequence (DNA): TGTGCCAGCACGGGAGGGAGGGCGCCAGATACGCAGTATTTT.

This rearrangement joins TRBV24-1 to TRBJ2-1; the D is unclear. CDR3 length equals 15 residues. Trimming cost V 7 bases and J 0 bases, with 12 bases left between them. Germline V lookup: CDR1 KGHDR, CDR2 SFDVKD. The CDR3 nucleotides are TGTGCCACCAGCCTAAAAAGGAGCTCCTACAATGAGCAGTTCTTC. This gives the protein CATSLKRSSYNEQFF.

The CDR3 region has the DNA TGTGCCAGCATAAGCCAGGGCGGAACTAATGAAAAACTGTTTTTT. It is translated as CASISQGGTNEKLFF. The V and J genes are TRBV2 and TRBJ1-4; D might be TRBD1 (5 bases). With 7 bases removed from V and 1 base from J, the gap between germline ends came to 13 bases. Germline V lookup: CDR1 SNHLY, CDR2 FYNNEI. The CDR3 is made up of 15 amino acids. The whole variable domain, remainder taken from reference TRBV2 and TRBJ1-4, is EPEVTQTPSHQVTQMGQEVILRCVPISNHLYFYWYRQILGQKVEFLVSFYNNEISEKSEIFDDQFSVERPDGSNFTLKIRSTKLEDSAMYFCASISQGGTNEKLFFGSGTQLSVL.

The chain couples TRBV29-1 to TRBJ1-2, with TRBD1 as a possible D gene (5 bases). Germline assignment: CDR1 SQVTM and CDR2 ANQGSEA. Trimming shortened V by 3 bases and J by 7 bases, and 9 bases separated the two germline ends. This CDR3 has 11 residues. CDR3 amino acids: CSVEYRGGYTF. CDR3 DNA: TGCAGCGTTGAGTATAGGGGTGGCTACACCTTC. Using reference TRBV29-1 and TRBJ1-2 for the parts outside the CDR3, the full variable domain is SAVISQKPSRDICQRGTSLTIQCQVDSQVTMMFWYRQQPGQSLTLIATANQGSEATYESGFVIDKFPISRPNLTFSTLTVSNMSPEDSSIYLCSVEYRGGYTFGSGTRLTVV.

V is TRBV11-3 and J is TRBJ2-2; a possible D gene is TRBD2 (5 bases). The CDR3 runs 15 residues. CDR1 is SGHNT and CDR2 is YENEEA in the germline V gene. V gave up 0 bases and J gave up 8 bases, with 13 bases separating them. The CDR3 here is CASSLDLVGSGELFF. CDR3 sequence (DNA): TGTGCCAGCAGCTTAGATCTCGTGGGGAGTGGGGAGCTGTTTTTT.